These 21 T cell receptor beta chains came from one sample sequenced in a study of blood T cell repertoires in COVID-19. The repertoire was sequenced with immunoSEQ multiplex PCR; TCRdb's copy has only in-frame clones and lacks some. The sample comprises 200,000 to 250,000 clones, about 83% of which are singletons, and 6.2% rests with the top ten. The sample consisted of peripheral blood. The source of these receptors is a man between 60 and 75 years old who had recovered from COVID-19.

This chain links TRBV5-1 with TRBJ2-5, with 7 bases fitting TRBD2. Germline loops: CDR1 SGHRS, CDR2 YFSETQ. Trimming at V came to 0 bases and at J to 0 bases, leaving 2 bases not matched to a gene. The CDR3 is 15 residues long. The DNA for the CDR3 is TGCGCCAGCAGCTTGGTTGCGGGGGACCAAGAGACCCAGTACTTC. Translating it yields CASSLVAGDQETQYF.

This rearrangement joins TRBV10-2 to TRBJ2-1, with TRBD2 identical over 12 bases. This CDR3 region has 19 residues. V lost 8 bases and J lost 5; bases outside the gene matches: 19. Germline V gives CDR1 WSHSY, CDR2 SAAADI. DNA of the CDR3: TGCGCCAGCCAGGCGAGGTCTAGCGGGGGGGTCTTCTTGCACAATGAGCAGTTCTTC. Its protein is CASQARSSGGVFLHNEQFF.

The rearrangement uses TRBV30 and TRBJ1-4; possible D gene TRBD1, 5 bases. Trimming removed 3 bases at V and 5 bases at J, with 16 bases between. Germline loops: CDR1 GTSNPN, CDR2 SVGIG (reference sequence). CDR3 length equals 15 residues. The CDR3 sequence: CAWSPWGTRNEKLFF. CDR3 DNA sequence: TGTGCCTGGAGCCCCTGGGGGACTCGAAATGAAAAACTGTTTTTT.

Here the CDR3 DNA reads TGCAGCGTTGAAACCCCGGGACAGGGAGGGCAGTACTTC. Protein sequence: CSVETPGQGGQYF. The V and J genes are TRBV29-1 and TRBJ2-7, with 9 bases fitting TRBD1. CDR3 length equals 13 residues. The germline gives CDR1 SQVTM, CDR2 ANQGSEA. V gave up 2 bases and J gave up 9 bases; unmatched junction bases: 8.

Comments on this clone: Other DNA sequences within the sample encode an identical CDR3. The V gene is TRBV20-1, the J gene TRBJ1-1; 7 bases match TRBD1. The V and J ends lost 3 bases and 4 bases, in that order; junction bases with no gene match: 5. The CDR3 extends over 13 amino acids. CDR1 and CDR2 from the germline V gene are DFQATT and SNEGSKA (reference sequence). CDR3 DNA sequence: TGCAGTGCTAGTCGACAGGGAGGCACTGAAGCTTTCTTT. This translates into CSASRQGGTEAFF.

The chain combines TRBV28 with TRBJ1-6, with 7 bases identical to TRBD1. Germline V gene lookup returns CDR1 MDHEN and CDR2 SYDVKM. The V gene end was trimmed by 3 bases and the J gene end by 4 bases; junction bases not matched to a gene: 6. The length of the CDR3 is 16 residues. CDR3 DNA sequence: TGTGCCAGCAGTTTTTCAGGGGGATGGTATAATTCACCCCTCCACTTT. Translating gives CASSFSGGWYNSPLHF.

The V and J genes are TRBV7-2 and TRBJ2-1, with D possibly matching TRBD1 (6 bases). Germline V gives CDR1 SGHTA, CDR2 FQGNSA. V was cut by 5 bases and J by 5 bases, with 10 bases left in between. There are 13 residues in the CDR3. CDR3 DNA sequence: TGTGCCAGCAGCCGGGACAAGAACAATGAGCAGTTCTTC. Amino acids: CASSRDKNNEQFF.

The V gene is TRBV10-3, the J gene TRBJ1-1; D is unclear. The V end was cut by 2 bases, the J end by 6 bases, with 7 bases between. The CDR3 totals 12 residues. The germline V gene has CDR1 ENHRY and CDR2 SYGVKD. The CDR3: CAISEGRSEAFF. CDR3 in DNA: TGTGCCATCAGTGAGGGGAGATCTGAAGCTTTCTTT.

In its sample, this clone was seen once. DNA for the CDR3: TGTGCCAGCAGCTTAACGGGGGGGAACTCCTACGAGCAGTACTTC. This translates into CASSLTGGNSYEQYF. V and J are TRBV7-3 and TRBJ2-7, with 7 bases lining up with TRBD2. CDR1 is SGHTA and CDR2 is FQGTGA in the germline V gene. V dropped 0 bases and J dropped 0; count of bases not matched to a gene: 2. The CDR3 contains 15 residues.

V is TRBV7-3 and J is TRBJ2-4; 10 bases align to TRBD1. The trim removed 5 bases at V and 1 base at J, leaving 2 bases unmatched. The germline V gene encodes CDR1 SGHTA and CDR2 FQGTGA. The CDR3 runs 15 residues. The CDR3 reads CASSAGQGAKNIQYF. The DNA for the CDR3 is TGTGCCAGCAGCGCGGGACAGGGGGCCAAAAACATTCAGTACTTC.

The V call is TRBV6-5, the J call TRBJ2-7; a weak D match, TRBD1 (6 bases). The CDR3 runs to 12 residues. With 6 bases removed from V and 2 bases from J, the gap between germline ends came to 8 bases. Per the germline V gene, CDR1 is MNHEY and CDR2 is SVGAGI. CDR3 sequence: CASRGQTYEQYF. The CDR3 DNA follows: TGTGCCAGCAGAGGACAGACCTACGAGCAGTACTTC.

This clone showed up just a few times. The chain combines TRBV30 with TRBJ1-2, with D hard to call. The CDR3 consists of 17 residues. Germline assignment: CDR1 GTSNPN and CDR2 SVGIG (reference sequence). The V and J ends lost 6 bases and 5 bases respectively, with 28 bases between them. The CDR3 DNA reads TGTGCCTGCCCCCCGGTTGGGGAGACTATTCCTTGGTATGGCTACACCTTC. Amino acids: CACPPVGETIPWYGYTF.

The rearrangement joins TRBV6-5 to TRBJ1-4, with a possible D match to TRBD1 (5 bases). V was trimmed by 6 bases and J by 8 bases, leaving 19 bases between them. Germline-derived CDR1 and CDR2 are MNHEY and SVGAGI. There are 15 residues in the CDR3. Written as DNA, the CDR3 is TGTGCCAGCAGCCCGATCGGACACACCACCGAAAAACTGTTTTTT. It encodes CASSPIGHTTEKLFF.

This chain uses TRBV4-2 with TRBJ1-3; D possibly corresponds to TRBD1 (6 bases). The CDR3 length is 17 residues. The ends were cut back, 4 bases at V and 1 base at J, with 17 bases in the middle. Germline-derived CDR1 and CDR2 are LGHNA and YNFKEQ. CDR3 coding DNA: TGTGCCAGCAGCCCTACCAGTGGAACAGGGTCTGGAAACACCATATATTTT. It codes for CASSPTSGTGSGNTIYF.

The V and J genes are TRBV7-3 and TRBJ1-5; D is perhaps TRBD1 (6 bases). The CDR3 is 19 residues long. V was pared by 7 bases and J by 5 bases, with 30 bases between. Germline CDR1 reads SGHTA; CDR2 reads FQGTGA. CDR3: CASNLLHPEAGAPDQPQHF. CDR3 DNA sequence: TGTGCCAGCAACCTACTTCACCCTGAGGCGGGGGCCCCGGATCAGCCCCAGCATTTT.

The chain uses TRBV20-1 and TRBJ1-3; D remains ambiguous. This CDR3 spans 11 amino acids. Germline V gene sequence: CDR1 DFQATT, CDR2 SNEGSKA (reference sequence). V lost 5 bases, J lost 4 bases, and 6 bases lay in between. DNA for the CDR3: TGCAGTGCTGATGAGGGAAACACCATATATTTT. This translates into CSADEGNTIYF.

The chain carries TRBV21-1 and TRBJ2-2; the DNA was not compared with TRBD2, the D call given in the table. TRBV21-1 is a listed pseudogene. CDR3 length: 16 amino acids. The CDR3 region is CASSSQGDGRAGELFF. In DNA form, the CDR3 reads TGTGCCAGCAGCTCCCAGGGGGACGGGAGGGCCGGGGAGCTGTTTTTT.

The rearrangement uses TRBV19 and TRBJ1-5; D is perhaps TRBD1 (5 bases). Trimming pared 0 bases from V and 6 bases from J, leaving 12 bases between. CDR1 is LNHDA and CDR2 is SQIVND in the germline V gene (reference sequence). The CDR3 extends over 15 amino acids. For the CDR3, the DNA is TGTGCCAGTAGTATAGATCCAGGGCGAAGTCAGCCCCAGCATTTT. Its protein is CASSIDPGRSQPQHF. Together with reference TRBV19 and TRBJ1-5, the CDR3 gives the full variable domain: DGGITQSPKYLFRKEGQNVTLSCEQNLNHDAMYWYRQDPGQGLRLIYYSQIVNDFQKGDIAEGYSVSREKKESFPLTVTSAQKNPTAFYLCASSIDPGRSQPQHFGDGTRLSIL.

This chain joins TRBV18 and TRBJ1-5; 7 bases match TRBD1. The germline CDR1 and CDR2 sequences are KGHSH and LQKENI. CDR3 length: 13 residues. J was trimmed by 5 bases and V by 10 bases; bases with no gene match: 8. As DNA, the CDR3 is TGTGCCACCGGGGACAGTCAACATCAGCCCCAGCATTTT. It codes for CATGDSQHQPQHF. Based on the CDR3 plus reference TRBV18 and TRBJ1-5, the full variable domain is NAGVMQNPRHLVRRRGQEARLRCSPMKGHSHVYWYRQLPEEGLKFMVYLQKENIIDESGMPKERFSAEFPKEGPSILRIQQVVRGDSAAYFCATGDSQHQPQHFGDGTRLSIL.

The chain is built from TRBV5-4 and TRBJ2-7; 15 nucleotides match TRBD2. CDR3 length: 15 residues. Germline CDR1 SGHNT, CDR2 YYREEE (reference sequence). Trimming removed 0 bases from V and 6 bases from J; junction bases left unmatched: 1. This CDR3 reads CASSLVGLAGGEQYF. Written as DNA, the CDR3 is TGTGCCAGCAGCTTGGTGGGACTAGCGGGAGGCGAGCAGTACTTC.

The CDR3 nucleotides read TGTGCCAGCAGCTTAGAAGAGGGAAAACTGTTTTTT. Its protein is CASSLEEGKLFF. This chain joins TRBV7-9 and TRBJ1-4; D remains ambiguous. The CDR3 contains 12 residues. Germline CDR1 and CDR2: SEHNR and FQNEAQ (reference sequence). The V end lost 1 base, the J end lost 10 bases, and 7 bases lay between the germline ends.